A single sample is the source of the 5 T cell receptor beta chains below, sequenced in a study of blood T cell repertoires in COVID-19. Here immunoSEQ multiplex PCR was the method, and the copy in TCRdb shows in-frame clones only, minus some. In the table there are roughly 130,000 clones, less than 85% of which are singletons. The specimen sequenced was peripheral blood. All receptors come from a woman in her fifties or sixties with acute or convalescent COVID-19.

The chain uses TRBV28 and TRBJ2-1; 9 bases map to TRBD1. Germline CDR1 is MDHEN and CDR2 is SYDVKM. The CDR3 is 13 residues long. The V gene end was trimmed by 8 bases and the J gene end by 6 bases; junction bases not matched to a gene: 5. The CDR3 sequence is CASRGTGFNEQFF. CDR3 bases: TGTGCCAGCCGCGGGACAGGGTTCAATGAGCAGTTCTTC.

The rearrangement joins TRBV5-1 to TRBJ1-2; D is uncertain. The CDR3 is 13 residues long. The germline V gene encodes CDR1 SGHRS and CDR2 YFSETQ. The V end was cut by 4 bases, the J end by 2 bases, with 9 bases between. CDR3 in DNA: TGCGCCAGCAGCCCCGACATCAACTATGGCTACACCTTC. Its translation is CASSPDINYGYTF.

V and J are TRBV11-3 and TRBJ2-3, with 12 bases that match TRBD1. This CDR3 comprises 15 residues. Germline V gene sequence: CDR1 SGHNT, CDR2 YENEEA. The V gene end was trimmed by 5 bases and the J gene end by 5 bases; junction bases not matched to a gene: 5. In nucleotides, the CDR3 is TGTGCCAGCAGCCCTGGGACAGGGGGCATAGATACGCAGTATTTT. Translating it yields CASSPGTGGIDTQYF.

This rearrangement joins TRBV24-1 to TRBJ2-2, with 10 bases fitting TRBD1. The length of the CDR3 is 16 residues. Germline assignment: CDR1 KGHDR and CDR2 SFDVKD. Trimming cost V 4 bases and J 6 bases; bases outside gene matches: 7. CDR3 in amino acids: CATSEPGQGEPGELFF. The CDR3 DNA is TGTGCCACCAGTGAGCCTGGACAGGGGGAGCCCGGGGAGCTGTTTTTT.

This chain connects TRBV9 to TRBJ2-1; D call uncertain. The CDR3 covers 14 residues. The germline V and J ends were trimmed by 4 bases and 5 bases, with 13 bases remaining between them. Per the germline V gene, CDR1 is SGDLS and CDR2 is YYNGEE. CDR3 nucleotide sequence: TGTGCCAGCAGCAAGCGACCTCGTGACAATGAGCAGTTCTTC. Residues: CASSKRPRDNEQFF.